A selection of T cell receptor beta chains follows, all from one sample in a study of cytomegalovirus exposure and HLA in healthy donors. Some clones are missing from TCRdb's copy, which holds only in-frame ones; the method was immunoSEQ multiplex PCR. Of about 95,000 clones detected, over 75% appear once; the ten largest clones hold around 5%. The sample consisted of PBMCs. The receptor source for this set is a man between 25 and 39 years old in good health and CMV-seropositive. Both conserved end residues are part of each CDR3. A D gene is named only where the DNA matches it firmly. Not every row has a clone size; where given, it reads once, few, many or a size class.

.,TRBD2,16,TRBJ2-7,TRBV4-1,TGCGCCAGCAGCCGCGAACAACTAGCGGGAGTGTACGAGCAGTACTTC,CASSREQLAGVYEQYF
.,TRBD1,15,TRBJ2-3,TRBV19,TGTGCCAGTACCCTCCGGGACAGGGTAAAAGATACGCAGTATTTT,CASTLRDRVKDTQYF
.,TRBD1,16,TRBJ1-2,TRBV9,TGTGCCAGCAGCAGCCGACAGGGCGGTTTGGAAAGTGGCTACACCTTC,CASSSRQGGLESGYTF
.,.,15,TRBJ1-5,TRBV27,TGTGCCAGCAGTTTGGGGACATATAGCAATCAGCCCCAGCATTTT,CASSLGTYSNQPQHF
.,TRBD2,19,TRBJ2-3,TRBV5-1,TGCGCCAGCAGCTTGGATCAGGCGCGTGCTAGCGGGGGGGGAGATACGCAGTATTTT,CASSLDQARASGGGDTQYF
.,TRBD1,15,TRBJ2-3,TRBV5-1,TGCGCCAGCAGCTTGGGGACAGGAGGCACAGATACGCAGTATTTT,CASSLGTGGTDTQYF
.,.,15,TRBJ1-1,TRBV4-2,TGTGCCAGCAGCCAGAGAGGATACGAGAACACTGAAGCTTTCTTT,CASSQRGYENTEAFF
.,TRBD1,15,TRBJ1-1,TRBV7-9,TGTGCCAGCAGCCCCCCGACAGGGAGTCTCACTGAAGCTTTCTTT,CASSPPTGSLTEAFF
few,.,13,TRBJ1-5,TRBV4-2,TGTGCCAGCAGCCAAGATCCCGGGCAGCCCCAGCATTTT,CASSQDPGQPQHF
.,.,12,TRBJ1-2,TRBV29-1,TGCAGCGTTTGGGACACGTCATATGGCTACACCTTC,CSVWDTSYGYTF
.,.,15,TRBJ1-1,TRBV6-5,TGTGCCAGCAGTCGGTCTACTGACAGAGGAACTGAAGCTTTCTTT,CASSRSTDRGTEAFF
.,.,21,TRBJ2-6,TRBV27,TGTGCCAGCAGTTTATCGACAACCCAACCTGGGGGCCACTCTGGGGCCAACGTCCTGACTTTC,CASSLSTTQPGGHSGANVLTF
.,TRBD1,16,TRBJ1-1,TRBV29-1,TGCAGCGTTGTTTATCCGGGACAGGGGTGGAACACTGAAGCTTTCTTT,CSVVYPGQGWNTEAFF
.,TRBD1,13,TRBJ2-7,TRBV29-1,TGCAGCGCCCGACAGGGGTTGCCCTACGAGCAGTACTTC,CSARQGLPYEQYF
.,.,17,TRBJ2-7,TRBV7-6,TGTGCCAGCAGCTTGGAAGGGGCAGAGACTAGCTCCTACGAGCAGTACTTC,CASSLEGAETSSYEQYF
.,.,13,TRBJ1-2,TRBV30,TGTGCCTGGAGTGTACCCCCCTATCGGGGCTACACCTTC,CAWSVPPYRGYTF
.,TRBD2,16,TRBJ2-1,TRBV7-2,TGTGCCAGCAGCTTGACCGGGACTAGGTACTACAATGAGCAGTTCTTC,CASSLTGTRYYNEQFF
once,.,13,TRBJ1-1,TRBV5-4,TGTGCCAGCAGCCTCCTCGACTCCACCGAAGCTTTCTTT,CASSLLDSTEAFF
.,TRBD2,18,TRBJ2-1,TRBV27,TGTGCCAGCAGTTTAAAGGGTAGCGGGTGGGGCTCCTACAATGAGCAGTTCTTC,CASSLKGSGWGSYNEQFF